A selection of T cell receptor beta chains follows, all from one sample in a study of T cell repertoires in cytomegalovirus infection. TCRdb independently ran MiXCR on the reads; one entry per CDR3 protein. Of 150,000 or so distinct CDR3 sequences listed, 25% to 35% are singletons. The antigens for these receptors are not known. The sequences come from CD8+ T cells from cultured PBMCs, collected from culture after CMV antigen stimulation. The receptors were gathered from a human donor in good health (CMV status not recorded). Some clones in this sample may be carry-over from other donors' samples. Each CDR3 is given with its conserved first and last residue. A row's size may be missing; if present it is once, few, many or a size class.

v_call	j_call	clone_size	cdr3_aa
TRBV6-4	TRBJ2-1	few	CASSAMGGAYNEQFF
TRBV27	TRBJ2-2	.	CASSTITGELFF
TRBV27	TRBJ1-2	few	CASSPIPTGYYGYTF
TRBV4-1	TRBJ2-7	few	CASSLRVSGEQYF
TRBV20-1	TRBJ2-7	.	CSASSGSFYEQYF
TRBV20-1	TRBJ2-2	.	CSAQSSNTGELFF
TRBV2	TRBJ1-2	.	CASSEDLELNYGYTF
TRBV30	TRBJ2-1	many	CAWNSGLSSYNEQFF
TRBV2	TRBJ2-5	.	CASSDGTSGGQNQETQYF
TRBV19	TRBJ2-3	few	CASSPPMGQADTQYF
TRBV7-2	TRBJ2-3	few	CASSFALWGRTDTQYF
TRBV28	TRBJ1-4	.	CASTVAGTGNEKLFF
TRBV9	TRBJ2-1	.	CASSVAGQFFSNEQFF
TRBV11-2	TRBJ1-5	.	CASSSNQPQHF
TRBV13	TRBJ2-1	.	CASSPTGTGTYNEQFF
TRBV7-3	TRBJ2-3	.	CASSLTGGPPPDTQYF
TRBV6-5	TRBJ1-2	.	CASTLQPGWGGYTF
TRBV19	TRBJ1-4	few	CASSNSGATNEKLFF
TRBV12-3/TRBV12-4	TRBJ2-1	.	CASSFGLEAEQFF
TRBV27	TRBJ2-2	.	CASSFPPPRGTGELFF
TRBV19	TRBJ2-3	few	CASSIWTGEGADTQYF
TRBV12-3/TRBV12-4	TRBJ2-7	.	CASRTGTIEQYF
TRBV25-1	TRBJ2-1	.	CASIPQASYNEQFF
TRBV29-1	TRBJ1-2	.	CSVEIAGRGYGYTF
TRBV7-9	TRBJ1-3	few	CASSRGRGNTIYF
TRBV5-4	TRBJ1-1	.	CASSLDAEAFF